Listed below are T cell receptor beta chains from one sample, sequenced in a study of cytomegalovirus exposure and HLA in healthy donors. The protocol was immunoSEQ multiplex PCR, while the TCRdb copy is restricted to in-frame clones and leaves out a portion. The table counts fewer than 110,000 clones; about 3.2% lies in the top ten. Sequenced material: PBMCs. The receptor set was obtained from a middle-aged man in good health and CMV-seronegative. Both conserved end residues are part of each CDR3. A D gene is named only where the DNA matches it firmly. Part of the rows lack a size; the others show once, few, many or a class for expanded clones.

>.|.|TRBJ2-3|TRBV2
CASRDSTDTQYF
TGTGCCAGCAGGGACTCCACAGATACGCAGTATTTT
>TRBD2|.|TRBJ2-5|TRBV2
CASSRLAGGLETQYF
TGTGCCAGCTCCAGACTAGCGGGGGGGCTAGAGACCCAGTACTTC
>TRBD2|.|TRBJ2-1|TRBV27
CANKMGFSGTREKNEQFF
TGTGCCAACAAGATGGGATTCTCCGGGACTAGGGAAAAGAATGAGCAGTTCTTC
>TRBD1|.|TRBJ2-5|TRBV4-1
CASSQIQGLAQETQYF
TGCGCCAGCAGCCAGATACAGGGGTTAGCCCAAGAGACCCAGTACTTC
>TRBD2|.|TRBJ2-1|TRBV11-3
CASSSDSGRSHNEQFF
TGTGCCAGCAGCTCCGATAGCGGGAGAAGCCACAATGAGCAGTTCTTC
>.|.|TRBJ2-3|TRBV11-2
CASSAGGGTDTQYF
TGTGCCAGCAGCGCGGGCGGAGGCACAGATACGCAGTATTTT
>.|.|TRBJ1-2|TRBV30
CAGLPAGITSYGYTF
TGTGCCGGCTTACCAGCCGGGATAACCAGTTATGGCTACACCTTC
>.|.|TRBJ1-2|TRBV19
CATYPHSSGAGGYTF
TGTGCCACCTACCCCCATTCGTCAGGGGCAGGTGGCTACACCTTC
>.|.|TRBJ1-2|TRBV6-1
CASSEPGRRIDGYTF
TGTGCCAGCAGTGAACCAGGGAGGCGAATCGATGGCTACACCTTC
>.|.|TRBJ1-4|TRBV5-1
CASSSGQSPTNEKLFF
TGCGCCAGCAGCTCCGGACAGTCCCCAACTAATGAAAAACTGTTTTTT
>TRBD2|.|TRBJ2-7|TRBV10-1
CASSEFWRESYEQYF
TGCGCCAGCAGTGAGTTCTGGCGGGAGTCCTACGAGCAGTACTTC
>.|.|TRBJ2-7|TRBV7-9
CASSLELSYEQYF
TGTGCCAGCAGCTTAGAACTCTCGTACGAGCAGTACTTC
>TRBD1|medium-sized|TRBJ2-2|TRBV6-4
CASSVVPGQGRGELFF
TGTGCCAGCAGTGTCGTTCCGGGACAGGGGAGAGGGGAGCTGTTTTTT
>.|.|TRBJ1-5|TRBV10-3
CAISGGRDTGQPQHF
TGTGCCATCAGTGGTGGCCGGGACACAGGTCAGCCCCAGCATTTT
>.|.|TRBJ1-2|TRBV13
CASSLDEGPNYGYTF
TGTGCCAGCAGCTTAGACGAGGGTCCCAACTATGGCTACACCTTC
>TRBD2|.|TRBJ2-5|TRBV10-3
CAISEGLVSTKETQYF
TGTGCCATCAGTGAGGGACTAGTTTCAACCAAAGAGACCCAGTACTTC
>.|.|TRBJ2-7|TRBV7-2
CASSPVGGASYEQYF
TGTGCCAGCAGCCCGGTGGGGGGGGCCTCCTACGAGCAGTACTTC
>TRBD1|.|TRBJ1-6|TRBV19
CASSGGQGNSPLHF
TGTGCCAGTAGTGGCGGACAGGGTAATTCACCCCTCCACTTT
>.|.|TRBJ1-5|TRBV7-2
CASSQVPGLNQPQHF
TGTGCCAGCAGCCAAGTGCCAGGCCTAAATCAGCCCCAGCATTTT
>.|.|TRBJ2-1|TRBV4-3
CASSRYRDYNEQFF
TGCGCCAGCAGCAGGTACAGGGATTACAATGAGCAGTTCTTC
>.|.|TRBJ2-5|TRBV5-1
CASSLDPSTGQETQYF
TGCGCCAGCAGCTTGGACCCCTCCACAGGCCAAGAGACCCAGTACTTC
>.|.|TRBJ1-3|TRBV6-1
CASSEWTRTALSSGNTIYF
TGTGCCAGCAGTGAGTGGACTAGGACCGCCCTGAGCTCTGGAAACACCATATATTTT
>.|.|TRBJ1-3|TRBV5-1
CASSLLGAASSGNTIYF
TGCGCCAGCAGCTTGTTGGGGGCCGCCAGCTCTGGAAACACCATATATTTT
>.|.|TRBJ1-6|TRBV5-1
CASRNRVGNSPLHF
TGCGCCAGCAGGAACAGGGTAGGAAATTCACCCCTCCACTTT
>TRBD1|.|TRBJ2-3|TRBV5-1
CASSLNVQGLGSDTQYF
TGCGCCAGCAGCTTGAATGTACAGGGGTTAGGGTCAGATACGCAGTATTTT
>.|.|TRBJ2-5|TRBV10-3
CAISGAGPQETQYF
TGTGCCATCAGTGGCGCGGGACCCCAAGAGACCCAGTACTTC
>.|.|TRBJ2-1|TRBV27
CASSLTPRLVAEQFF
TGTGCCAGCAGTTTAACCCCCCGACTAGTTGCTGAGCAGTTCTTC
>TRBD2|.|TRBJ2-2|TRBV5-1
CASSSKVLAGRNTGELFF
TGCGCCAGCAGTAGTAAGGTCCTAGCGGGAAGAAACACCGGGGAGCTGTTTTTT
>TRBD1|.|TRBJ2-7|TRBV5-6
CASRSDRASYEQYF
TGTGCCAGCAGGTCCGACAGGGCCTCCTACGAGCAGTACTTC
>TRBD1|.|TRBJ1-5|TRBV5-1
CASSPGQGGSQPQHF
TGCGCCAGCAGCCCCGGACAGGGGGGAAGTCAGCCCCAGCATTTT
>.|.|TRBJ2-6|TRBV5-1
CASSFWRGASSGANVLTF
TGCGCCAGCAGCTTTTGGCGAGGAGCTAGCTCTGGGGCCAACGTCCTGACTTTC
>.|.|TRBJ2-2|TRBV2
CASTIQGAGELFF
TGTGCCAGCACTATACAGGGCGCCGGGGAGCTGTTTTTT
>TRBD2|.|TRBJ2-1|TRBV11-2
CASSLGTSGYNEQFF
TGTGCCAGCAGCTTAGGGACTAGCGGCTACAATGAGCAGTTCTTC
>TRBD1|.|TRBJ2-3|TRBV10-3
CAISDNTGADTQYF
TGTGCCATCAGTGACAACACAGGGGCAGATACGCAGTATTTT
>.|.|TRBJ1-6|TRBV28
CASSLGQGNSPLHF
TGTGCCAGCAGTTTGGGGCAGGGAAATTCACCCCTCCACTTT
>.|.|TRBJ2-7|TRBV9
CASSPGIDYEQYF
TGTGCCAGCAGTCCAGGGATAGACTACGAGCAGTACTTC
>.|.|TRBJ2-3|TRBV7-2
CASSQPRRGPSTDTQYF
TGTGCCAGCAGCCAACCTAGGCGGGGGCCAAGCACAGATACGCAGTATTTT
>.|.|TRBJ2-1|TRBV6-4
CASSVEGGIEQFF
TGTGCCAGCAGTGTGGAGGGTGGTATTGAGCAGTTCTTC
>TRBD1|.|TRBJ2-3|TRBV6-5
CASRLDRVPTDTQYF
TGTGCCAGCAGACTGGACAGGGTACCCACAGATACGCAGTATTTT
>.|.|TRBJ1-5|TRBV2
CASSDNREGQPQHF
TGTGCCAGCAGTGACAACAGGGAAGGTCAGCCCCAGCATTTT
>.|.|TRBJ2-7|TRBV6-5
CASSYSVSSYEQYF
TGTGCCAGCAGTTACTCGGTCAGCTCCTACGAGCAGTACTTC
>TRBD1|.|TRBJ1-1|TRBV11-3
CASSPRGEGEAFF
TGTGCCAGCAGCCCCAGGGGGGAAGGCGAAGCTTTCTTT
>.|.|TRBJ1-1|TRBV27
CASSYRRSNTEAFF
TGTGCCAGCAGTTACAGACGGTCTAACACTGAAGCTTTCTTT
>.|.|TRBJ2-2|TRBV11-2
CASSLSGAQGTGELFF
TGTGCCAGCAGCTTATCGGGCGCCCAGGGGACCGGGGAGCTGTTTTTT
>TRBD1|.|TRBJ1-1|TRBV6-5
CASSYAIQGGPFEAFF
TGTGCCAGCAGTTACGCGATACAGGGGGGGCCCTTCGAAGCTTTCTTT
>TRBD2|.|TRBJ2-1|TRBV11-2
CASSPSGGASYNEQFF
TGTGCCAGCAGCCCTAGCGGGGGGGCCTCCTACAATGAGCAGTTCTTC
>.|.|TRBJ2-3|TRBV4-1
CASSQDGRGKIFPDTQYF
TGCGCCAGCAGCCAAGATGGTCGGGGGAAAATCTTCCCAGATACGCAGTATTTT
>TRBD1|.|TRBJ2-1|TRBV5-1
CASSTDRAYNEQFF
TGCGCCAGCAGCACGGACAGGGCCTACAATGAGCAGTTCTTC
>.|.|TRBJ1-3|TRBV28
CASCLGGGAGNTIYF
TGTGCCAGCTGCCTTGGCGGGGGAGCTGGAAACACCATATATTTT
>TRBD1|.|TRBJ2-2|TRBV30
CAWSAADRGTGELFF
TGTGCCTGGAGTGCGGCCGACAGGGGTACGGGGGAGCTGTTTTTT
>TRBD2|.|TRBJ2-3|TRBV2
CASSEERGGTDTQYF
TGTGCCAGCAGTGAGGAACGGGGGGGCACAGATACGCAGTATTTT
>TRBD2|.|TRBJ2-1|TRBV10-2
CARFCGRAGYSRFF
TGCGCCAGGTTTTGCGGGAGGGCCGGATATTCACGGTTCTTC
>.|.|TRBJ1-1|TRBV30
CAWSSRGGTEAFF
TGTGCCTGGAGTTCCCGGGGGGGCACTGAAGCTTTCTTT
>.|.|TRBJ1-3|TRBV5-1
CASSLGQMEGNTIYF
TGCGCCAGCAGCTTGGGACAGATGGAAGGAAACACCATATATTTT
>.|.|TRBJ2-7|TRBV18
CASSPSTGIYEQYF
TGTGCCAGCTCACCGTCCACAGGGATCTACGAGCAGTACTTC
>TRBD1|.|TRBJ1-1|TRBV6-6
CASRFQDREYTEAFF
TGTGCCAGCAGATTTCAGGACAGGGAGTACACTGAAGCTTTCTTT
>TRBD2|.|TRBJ2-7|TRBV7-9
CASSLDFWRGGHYEQYF
TGTGCCAGCAGCTTAGATTTCTGGCGGGGGGGTCACTACGAGCAGTACTTC
>TRBD1|.|TRBJ1-6|TRBV11-2
CASSFDRERNSPLHF
TGTGCCAGCAGCTTCGACAGGGAGCGTAATTCACCCCTCCACTTT
>.|.|TRBJ2-3|TRBV30
CAWRRQHTDTQYF
TGTGCCTGGAGGCGACAGCACACAGATACGCAGTATTTT
>TRBD1|.|TRBJ1-5|TRBV10-3
CAISTGTGNQPQHF
TGTGCCATCAGTACCGGGACAGGGAATCAGCCCCAGCATTTT